This T cell receptor (beta chain) was recovered during a study of cytomegalovirus exposure and HLA in healthy donors. Whole-study findings and limits: The classifier reportedly diagnosed cytomegalovirus status with high specificity and sensitivity. Cytomegalovirus-associated TCR beta chains were listed, numbering 150 to 200.

Measured with immunoSEQ multiplex PCR; TCRdb has only the in-frame clones, and not every one. The sample contains roughly 56,000 clones, roughly 94% of which appear only once. The count of this clone is one. Its cognate antigen is unknown. The donors were in the 120-subject validation cohort, distinct from the roughly 600-subject first cohort. This sequence originates from a man between 18 and 29 years old in good health and CMV-seronegative. The specimen sequenced was PBMCs.

CDR3 loop: CASSLISGSSSYEQYF. CDR3 bases: TGCGCCAGCAGCTTGATTAGCGGGTCTAGCTCCTACGAGCAGTACTTC. J is TRBJ2-7 and V is TRBV5-1, with TRBD2 matching 7 bases. The CDR3 is made up of 16 amino acids. Germline V gene data show CDR1 as SGHRS and CDR2 as YFSETQ. Unmatched junction bases numbered 7, after V lost 1 base and J lost 0 bases.